These T cell receptor beta chains were read from a single sample in a study of blood T cells in healthy people across ages. TCRdb processed the 5' RACE reads anew with MiXCR; each CDR3 protein has one entry. The sample has roughly 1.5 million distinct CDR3 sequences; roughly two fifths are singletons. Specimen: blood. Every receptor here comes from a woman between 18 and 29 years old in good health. The conserved cysteine and the conserved F or W are not part of the CDR3 here. Fields, in order: CDR3 protein, J gene, V gene.

CDR3: SATGVNEQF
J: TRBJ2-1
V: TRBV20-1

CDR3: ASSDVRLAETDTQY
J: TRBJ2-3
V: TRBV3-1

CDR3: AISEHRTSGRWPDTQY
J: TRBJ2-3
V: TRBV10-3

CDR3: ATSSQQGIRGYT
J: TRBJ1-2
V: TRBV15

CDR3: ASSFGLGSDTQY
J: TRBJ2-3
V: TRBV11-2

CDR3: ASSLTGLAGFVVGQETQY
J: TRBJ2-5
V: TRBV9

CDR3: ASTTGGYQPQH
J: TRBJ1-5
V: TRBV6-2/TRBV6-3

CDR3: ASSSNSGGYEQY
J: TRBJ2-7
V: TRBV7-2

CDR3: ASSSGQGWFGF
J: TRBJ1-1
V: TRBV5-6

CDR3: ASSILRMGGDNTGELF
J: TRBJ2-2
V: TRBV5-1

CDR3: SARKGLAGVTGYNEQF
J: NA
V: TRBV20-1

CDR3: ASSKAPRTQSADTQY
J: TRBJ2-3
V: TRBV5-1

CDR3: ASSNSRNEQY
J: TRBJ2-5
V: TRBV12-3/TRBV12-4

CDR3: ASSGQRKTQY
J: NA
V: TRBV6-1

CDR3: ASSPTGLAGGSQY
J: TRBJ2-7
V: TRBV12-3/TRBV12-4

CDR3: SGGQFPYEQY
J: TRBJ2-7
V: TRBV29-1

CDR3: ASSLKDWLTDEQF
J: TRBJ2-1
V: TRBV27

CDR3: ASSLGISADRHPSYNEQF
J: TRBJ2-1
V: TRBV7-7

CDR3: SARHLRSGGVNEQY
J: TRBJ2-5
V: TRBV20-1

CDR3: ASSLGGQEQY
J: TRBJ2-3
V: TRBV12-3/TRBV12-4

CDR3: ASSLAPDSDIQY
J: TRBJ2-4
V: TRBV5-1

CDR3: ASSLAHRGLDEQF
J: TRBJ2-1
V: TRBV5-1

CDR3: ASSPSRGETQY
J: NA
V: TRBV7-2

CDR3: ASSLVPGLASNEQF
J: TRBJ2-1
V: TRBV7-3

CDR3: ASSLVSGPGNTIY
J: TRBJ1-3
V: TRBV7-2

CDR3: SAHRGLRIETEAF
J: TRBJ1-1
V: TRBV20-1

CDR3: ASSYTGLTALGTEAF
J: TRBJ1-1
V: TRBV6-5

CDR3: ASSSTGEQF
J: TRBJ2-1
V: TRBV7-2

CDR3: ASSTALRGYEQY
J: TRBJ2-7
V: TRBV12-3/TRBV12-4

CDR3: ASSSPEGEFTDTQY
J: TRBJ2-3
V: TRBV7-9

CDR3: ASSTSYSGANVLT
J: TRBJ2-6
V: TRBV28

CDR3: ASSYAATNEKLF
J: TRBJ1-4
V: TRBV6-2/TRBV6-3

CDR3: ASSSLWTNIHTQY
J: TRBJ2-3
V: TRBV6-5

CDR3: ASSAEDYEQY
J: TRBJ2-7
V: TRBV2

CDR3: ATRLAGDNEQF
J: TRBJ2-1
V: TRBV6-2/TRBV6-3

CDR3: ASSQESGGTYEQY
J: TRBJ2-7
V: TRBV4-3

CDR3: ASSVAGTPTTDTQY
J: TRBJ2-3
V: TRBV9

CDR3: ASSPDRQAQETQY
J: TRBJ2-5
V: TRBV27

CDR3: ASSLSGVTDTQY
J: TRBJ2-3
V: TRBV12-3/TRBV12-4

CDR3: ASSLLVGNKGEQF
J: TRBJ2-1
V: TRBV5-1

CDR3: ASNLIVVVAGYNEQF
J: TRBJ2-1
V: TRBV12-3/TRBV12-4

CDR3: SVVPSDRLNYGYT
J: TRBJ1-2
V: TRBV29-1

CDR3: ASSQAGTGNYGYT
J: TRBJ1-2
V: TRBV4-3

CDR3: ASSVGHLSYEQY
J: TRBJ2-7
V: TRBV9